This entry lists 21 T cell receptor beta chains sequenced from one sample in a study of blood T cell repertoires in COVID-19. Produced via immunoSEQ multiplex PCR; TCRdb's table is partial and in-frame only. The sample includes under 500,000 clones, about 89% of them seen just once. Input material: peripheral blood. All receptors come from a woman younger than 45 with acute or convalescent COVID-19.

The chain joins TRBV27 to TRBJ2-2; unclear D gene. The CDR3 is 15 amino acids. Trimming removed 3 bases from V and 0 bases from J, with 8 bases in between. Germline loops: CDR1 MNHEY, CDR2 SMNVEV (reference sequence). The CDR3 protein is CASSFLQTNTGELFF. Here the CDR3 DNA reads TGTGCCAGCAGTTTTCTACAGACGAACACCGGGGAGCTGTTTTTT.

This clone came up a few times. The rearrangement uses TRBV10-2 and TRBJ2-1; the match to TRBD1 covers 7 bases. With 6 bases clipped from V and 2 bases from J, the junction kept 7 bases outside the gene matches. CDR1 WSHSY and CDR2 SAAADI come from the germline V gene. The CDR3 has 15 amino acids. The CDR3 is CASSPRDRTYNEQFF. In nucleotides, the CDR3 is TGCGCCAGCAGCCCCCGGGACAGAACCTACAATGAGCAGTTCTTC.

This sequence joins TRBV6-5 and TRBJ2-2; D is unresolved. The CDR3 has 15 amino acids. In germline, CDR1 is MNHEY, CDR2 SVGAGI. V lost 2 bases and J 4 bases, leaving 11 bases between the germline ends. CDR3 amino acids: CASSYGQPPTGELFF. The CDR3 nucleotides are TGTGCCAGCAGTTACGGGCAGCCACCCACCGGGGAGCTGTTTTTT.

This clone was picked up one time. J is TRBJ2-7 and V is TRBV4-1; 12 nucleotides align to TRBD1. V was clipped by 1 base and J by 2 bases; unmatched bases: 6. The CDR3 runs to 17 residues. Germline values: CDR1 MGHRA, CDR2 YSYEKL. Here the CDR3 DNA reads TGCGCCAGCAGCCAAGGGGGGACAGGGGGCCCCCCCTACGAGCAGTACTTC. Its translation: CASSQGGTGGPPYEQYF.

V usage is TRBV1 and J usage is TRBJ2-3; TRBD1, as called in the table, went unchecked against the DNA. TRBV1 is classified as a pseudogene. This CDR3 has 18 amino acids. CDR3: CTSSQESGGVRYGDTQYF. Written as DNA, the CDR3 is TGCACCAGCAGCCAAGAATCAGGGGGCGTACGGTATGGAGATACGCAGTATTTT.

The chain combines TRBV3-1 (or the pseudogene TRBV3-2) with TRBJ2-7, with TRBD1 identical over 9 bases. With 4 bases clipped from V and 5 bases from J, the junction kept 12 bases outside the gene matches. The CDR3 is 16 amino acids. Germline CDR1 is LGHDT and CDR2 is YNNKEL (reference sequence). Written as DNA, the CDR3 is TGTGCCAGCAGCCCAGGTCGGGACAGGGTAAAGGACGAGCAGTACTTC. Amino acid sequence: CASSPGRDRVKDEQYF.

This clone was seen only once. The chain links TRBV2 to TRBJ1-1; 9 bases are shared with TRBD1. The CDR3 is 16 residues long. Per the germline V gene, CDR1 is SNHLY and CDR2 is FYNNEI. With V trimmed by 5 bases and J by 4 bases, 11 bases remained unmatched. CDR3 DNA sequence: TGTGCCAGCAGTCACACCCAGGACAGGGGAGCCACTGAAGCTTTCTTT. Protein sequence: CASSHTQDRGATEAFF.

This chain uses TRBV3-1 (or the pseudogene TRBV3-2) with TRBJ2-3; 8 bases align to TRBD2. The CDR3 contains 14 residues. V was pared by 5 bases and J by 2 bases, with 3 bases of the junction left unmatched. The germline V gene encodes CDR1 LGHDT and CDR2 YNNKEL (reference sequence). The CDR3 loop is CASSEAGDTDTQYF. DNA for the CDR3: TGTGCCAGCAGCGAAGCGGGGGACACAGATACGCAGTATTTT.

This chain links TRBV3-1 (or the pseudogene TRBV3-2) with TRBJ2-5; 8 bases are a match to TRBD2. V shed 0 bases, J shed 4 bases, and the junction held 16 bases outside the gene matches. There are 19 residues in the CDR3. Per the germline V gene, CDR1 is LGHDT and CDR2 is YNNKEL (reference sequence). Here the CDR3 reads CASSQDVRTEVAGTETQYF. In nucleotides, the CDR3 is TGTGCCAGCAGCCAAGATGTGAGGACTGAAGTAGCGGGGACAGAGACCCAGTACTTC.

The rearrangement uses TRBV19 and TRBJ2-1, with 7 bases fitting TRBD1. The CDR3 is 16 residues long. Trimming cost V 4 bases and J 6 bases; bases outside gene matches: 12. CDR1 is LNHDA, CDR2 SQIVND, per germline (reference sequence). The CDR3 DNA sequence: TGTGCCAGTAGTAAAGGGGACAGCCTGGGACGCAATGAGCAGTTCTTC. This sequence encodes CASSKGDSLGRNEQFF.

V is TRBV14 and J is TRBJ1-3; no firm D call. CDR1 and CDR2 from the germline V gene are SGHDN and FVKESK. V was clipped by 4 bases and J by 1 base, with 14 bases between them. The CDR3 is made up of 16 amino acids. The CDR3 is CASSLSGVPSGNTIYF. The CDR3 nucleotides read TGTGCCAGCAGCCTAAGCGGGGTTCCATCTGGAAACACCATATATTTT.

This clone was recorded at least ten times. The rearrangement links TRBV7-2 to TRBJ1-2; 7 nucleotides align to TRBD1. CDR1 SGHTA and CDR2 FQGNSA come from the germline V gene. The V and J ends lost 1 base and 8 bases, in that order; junction bases with no gene match: 1. CDR3 length: 12 residues. The CDR3 DNA reads TGTGCCAGCAGCTTAGGAGGGGGCGGCTACACCTTC. The encoded protein is CASSLGGGGYTF. The full variable domain, in which reference TRBV7-2 and TRBJ1-2 provide the parts outside the CDR3, is GAGVSQSPSNKVTEKGKDVELRCDPISGHTALYWYRQSLGQGLEFLIYFQGNSAPDKSGLPSDRFSAERTGGSVSTLTIQRTQQEDSAVYLCASSLGGGGYTFGSGTRLTVV.

This chain connects TRBV10-3 to TRBJ2-7, with 7 bases identical to TRBD1. The length of the CDR3 is 13 residues. Germline trimming cut 6 bases from V and 7 bases from J; bases unmatched to any gene: 9. Germline assignment: CDR1 ENHRY and CDR2 SYGVKD. DNA for the CDR3: TGTGCCATCAGCCGACAGGGCCAAGGGGAGCAGTACTTC. It yields the protein CAISRQGQGEQYF.

This chain joins TRBV2 and TRBJ2-5; no reliable D call. Looked up from germline, CDR1 is SNHLY and CDR2 is FYNNEI. V dropped 5 bases and J dropped 5 bases, with 15 bases sitting between them. CDR3 length: 14 residues. The CDR3 bases are TGTGCCAGCAGTACAGACCCAACCCAGGAGACCCAGTACTTC. Encoded protein: CASSTDPTQETQYF.

This clone was picked up a small number of times. The chain is built from TRBV29-1 and TRBJ2-1; 7 bases agree with TRBD1. The CDR3 loop spans 13 amino acids. With 3 bases clipped from V and 13 bases from J, the junction kept 12 bases outside the gene matches. The germline gives CDR1 SQVTM, CDR2 ANQGSEA. In nucleotides, the CDR3 is TGCAGCGTTGAGACCTCGGACAGGCTTCCCCAGTTCTTC. Amino acid sequence: CSVETSDRLPQFF.

This clone was seen just once. The chain is built from TRBV29-1 and TRBJ2-5, with D uncertain. Trimming stripped 4 bases from V and 0 bases from J, with 9 bases between. The V gene's germline CDR1 is SQVTM and CDR2 ANQGSEA. CDR3 length: 13 amino acids. In DNA, the CDR3 is TGCAGCGTTGCAGGAAGGTACCAAGAGACCCAGTACTTC. It yields the protein CSVAGRYQETQYF.

The V call is TRBV24-1, the J call TRBJ2-2, with TRBD1 identical over 8 bases. The CDR3 loop spans 14 amino acids. Germline CDR1 KGHDR, CDR2 SFDVKD. V shed 3 bases, J shed 6 bases, and the junction held 2 bases outside the gene matches. This CDR3 reads CATSDATGAGELFF. Written as DNA, the CDR3 is TGTGCCACCAGTGATGCGACAGGGGCCGGGGAGCTGTTTTTT.

The chain is built from TRBV7-7 and TRBJ2-2; TRBD1 matches 10 bases. Unmatched junction bases numbered 8, after V lost 6 bases and J lost 7 bases. The CDR3 is 15 amino acids. Germline V lookup: CDR1 SSHAT, CDR2 FNYEAQ (reference sequence). The CDR3 DNA reads TGTGCCAGCAGGCGAGGACAGGGGGGGAACGGGGAGCTGTTTTTT. Its translation is CASRRGQGGNGELFF.

This sequence joins TRBV5-6 and TRBJ2-7; D unclear. V lost 1 base and J 2 bases, leaving 10 bases between the germline ends. CDR1 and CDR2 (germline): SGHDT, YYEEEE. This CDR3 is 14 amino acids long. As DNA, the CDR3 is TGTGCCAGCAGCTTGCAGCGACTGACCTACGAGCAGTACTTC. It translates to CASSLQRLTYEQYF.

This sequence joins TRBV6-5 and TRBJ1-2; possibly TRBD1 for D (6 bases). The CDR3 has 14 amino acids. Germline CDR1 MNHEY, CDR2 SVGAGI. The V and J ends lost 5 bases and 4 bases respectively, with 14 bases between them. The CDR3 here is CASSQQGRGYGYTF. As DNA, the CDR3 is TGTGCCAGCAGTCAACAGGGTAGGGGCTATGGCTACACCTTC.

The chain employs TRBV13 and TRBJ2-1; the D gene is possibly TRBD2 (6 bases). Between the trimmed V and J ends, which lost 4 bases and 6 bases, there was a span of 19 bases. The germline V gene encodes CDR1 PRHDT and CDR2 FYEKMQ (reference sequence). CDR3 length equals 16 residues. The CDR3 DNA reads TGTGCCAGCAGCTCCCCCGGCGGGACGGCCTTCAATGAGCAGTTCTTC. Its protein is CASSSPGGTAFNEQFF.